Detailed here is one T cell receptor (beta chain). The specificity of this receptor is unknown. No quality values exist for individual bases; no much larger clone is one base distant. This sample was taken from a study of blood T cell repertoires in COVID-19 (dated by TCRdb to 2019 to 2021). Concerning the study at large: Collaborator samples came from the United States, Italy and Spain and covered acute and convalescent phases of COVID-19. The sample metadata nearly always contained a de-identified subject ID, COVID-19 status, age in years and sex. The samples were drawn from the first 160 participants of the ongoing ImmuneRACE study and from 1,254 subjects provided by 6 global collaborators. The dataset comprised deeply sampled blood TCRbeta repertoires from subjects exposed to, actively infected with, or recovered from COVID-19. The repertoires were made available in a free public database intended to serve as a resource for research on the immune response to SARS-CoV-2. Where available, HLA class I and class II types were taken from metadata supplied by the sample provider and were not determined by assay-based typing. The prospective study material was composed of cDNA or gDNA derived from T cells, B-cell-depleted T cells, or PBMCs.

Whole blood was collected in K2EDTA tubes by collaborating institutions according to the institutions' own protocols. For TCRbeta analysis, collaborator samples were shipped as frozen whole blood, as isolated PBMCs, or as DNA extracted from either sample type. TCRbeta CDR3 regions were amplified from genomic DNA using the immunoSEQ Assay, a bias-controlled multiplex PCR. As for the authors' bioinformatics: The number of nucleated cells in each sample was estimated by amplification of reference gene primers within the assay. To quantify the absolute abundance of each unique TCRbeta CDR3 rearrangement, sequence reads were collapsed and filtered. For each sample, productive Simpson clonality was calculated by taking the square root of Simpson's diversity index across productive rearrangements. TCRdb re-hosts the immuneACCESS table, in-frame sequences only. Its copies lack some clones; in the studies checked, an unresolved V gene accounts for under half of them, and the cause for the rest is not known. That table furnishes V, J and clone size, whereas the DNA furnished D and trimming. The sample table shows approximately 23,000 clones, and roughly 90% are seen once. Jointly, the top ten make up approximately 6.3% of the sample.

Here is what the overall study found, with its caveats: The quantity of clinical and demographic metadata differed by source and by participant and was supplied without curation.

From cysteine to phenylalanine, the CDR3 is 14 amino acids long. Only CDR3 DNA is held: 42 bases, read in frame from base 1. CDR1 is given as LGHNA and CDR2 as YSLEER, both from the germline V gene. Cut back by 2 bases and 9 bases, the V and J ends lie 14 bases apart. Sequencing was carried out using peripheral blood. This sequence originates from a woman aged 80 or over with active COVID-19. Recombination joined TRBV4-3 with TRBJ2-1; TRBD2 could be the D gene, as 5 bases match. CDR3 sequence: CASSQSLLGIEQFF. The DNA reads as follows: TGCGCCAGCAGCCAAAGTCTACTAGGTATTGAGCAGTTCTTC.